Listed here are 11 T cell receptor beta chains from one sample, sequenced in a study of cytomegalovirus exposure and HLA in healthy donors. PCR involved 60 Vbeta and 13 Jbeta primers. Some clones are missing from TCRdb's copy, which holds only in-frame ones; the method was immunoSEQ multiplex PCR. The sample consists of tens of thousands of clones, about 80% of them appearing once. The specimen was PBMCs. The receptors shown here come from a man aged 45-65 years in good health and CMV-seronegative.

The rearrangement uses TRBV5-4 and TRBJ1-4; 7 bases agree with TRBD1. The V and J ends lost 4 bases and 4 bases, in that order; junction bases with no gene match: 7. The CDR3 covers 15 residues. Germline CDR1 reads SGHNT; CDR2 reads YYREEE (reference sequence). This CDR3 is CASSLTGVDNEKLFF. The CDR3 nucleotides read TGTGCCAGCAGCCTTACAGGGGTCGATAATGAAAAACTGTTTTTT.

The V call is TRBV5-1, the J call TRBJ2-6, with 12 bases matching TRBD1. Trimming at V came to 0 bases and at J to 4 bases, leaving 2 bases not matched to a gene. CDR1 is SGHRS and CDR2 is YFSETQ in the germline V gene. The CDR3 loop spans 17 amino acids. Here the CDR3 reads CASSLAGQGAGANVLTF. The CDR3 bases are TGCGCCAGCAGCTTGGCGGGACAGGGGGCCGGGGCCAACGTCCTGACTTTC.

CDR3: CASSSPGQGARSQETQYF. In nucleotides, the CDR3 is TGTGCCAGCAGCTCACCGGGACAGGGGGCGAGGTCCCAAGAGACCCAGTACTTC. The chain carries TRBV5-4 and TRBJ2-5; 12 bases are shared with TRBD1. The CDR3 loop spans 18 amino acids. V shed 3 bases and J 1 base; nucleotides not matched to a gene: 10. The germline gives CDR1 SGHNT, CDR2 YYREEE (reference sequence).

The chain joins TRBV14 to TRBJ1-1; D might be TRBD1 (5 bases). CDR1 SGHDN and CDR2 FVKESK come from the germline V gene. The CDR3 spans 15 residues. The V gene lost 10 bases and the J gene lost 0 bases, with 18 bases spanning the gap. Here the CDR3 reads CATNLWGGMNTEAFF. DNA for the CDR3: TGTGCCACCAATCTATGGGGGGGGATGAACACTGAAGCTTTCTTT.

This chain joins TRBV25-1 and TRBJ2-2; possible D gene TRBD1, 6 bases. CDR1 is MGHDK and CDR2 is SYGVNS in the germline V gene. CDR3 length: 15 residues. The V gene lost 1 base and the J gene lost 7 bases, with 13 bases spanning the gap. DNA for the CDR3: TGTGCCAGCAGTGAATTGGGGGCGCAGGGCGGGGAGCTGTTTTTT. It specifies CASSELGAQGGELFF.

The chain links TRBV6-6 to TRBJ1-5; no firm D call. This CDR3 is 16 amino acids long. V gave up 5 bases and J gave up 2 bases, with 16 bases separating them. Germline assignment: CDR1 MNHNY and CDR2 SVGAGI (reference sequence). The CDR3 DNA follows: TGTGCCAGCAGTCAATCTCCGGGATTAGGCAATCAGCCCCAGCATTTT. Protein sequence: CASSQSPGLGNQPQHF.

The chain joins TRBV6-5 to TRBJ1-2; a possible D gene is TRBD1 (5 bases). Germline V CDR1 and CDR2: MNHEY, SVGAGI. There are 14 residues in the CDR3. Trimming stripped 2 bases from V and 8 bases from J, with 15 bases between. The CDR3 region has the DNA TGTGCCAGCAGTTACGGGGGAGGGGTCTACGGCTACACCTTC. Amino acid sequence: CASSYGGGVYGYTF.

This rearrangement joins TRBV10-1 to TRBJ1-1, with 8 bases matching TRBD1. The CDR3 loop spans 12 amino acids. The germline gives CDR1 WNHNN, CDR2 SYGVQD (reference sequence). Trimming removed 0 bases from V and 10 bases from J; junction bases left unmatched: 1. CDR3 coding DNA: TGCGCCAGCAGTGAGTCGACAGGGGCAGCTTTCTTT. This gives the protein CASSESTGAAFF.

The chain has TRBV25-1 and TRBJ2-5; possibly TRBD1 for D (5 bases). The better agreement between TRBJ2-7 and the DNA end casts doubt on the J call. Per the germline V gene, CDR1 is MGHDK and CDR2 is SYGVNS. There are 15 residues in the CDR3. CDR3 DNA: TGTGCCAGCAGTGAATGGGGTGGGGCTGACTCCGAGCAGTACTTC. Translation gives CASSEWGGADSEQYF.

The chain joins TRBV7-9 to TRBJ2-2; D might be TRBD2 (6 bases). This CDR3 contains 16 residues. Germline V gene sequence: CDR1 SEHNR, CDR2 FQNEAQ (reference sequence). Trimming removed 5 bases at V and 10 bases at J, with 23 bases between. CDR3 sequence reads: CASSPFFGDSKMELFF. As DNA, the CDR3 is TGTGCCAGCAGCCCATTTTTCGGGGACTCGAAGATGGAGCTGTTTTTT.

The gene calls are TRBV11-2 and TRBJ1-1; tentatively, D is TRBD1 (6 bases). V was pared by 0 bases and J by 5 bases, with 13 bases between. CDR3 length equals 15 residues. Germline lookup yields CDR1 SGHAT and CDR2 FQNNGV. CDR3 sequence: CASSLEGGQWTEAFF. The CDR3 coding sequence is TGTGCCAGCAGCTTAGAGGGGGGGCAATGGACTGAAGCTTTCTTT.